The sequence of this TCR beta chain was determined in a study of glioma-infiltrating T cells after dendritic cell vaccination. About the study: Dendritic cells derived from monocytes and pulsed with autologous tumor lysate formed the vaccine. Study-level findings and limits: Complete blood and tumor specimen sets were limited to few patients.

The method was immunoSEQ multiplex PCR; TCRdb's version includes in-frame clones alone and lacks a portion of them. The data show approximately 100,000 clones, with roughly 79% seen just once and approximately 12% held by the top ten. This CDR3 is built from 19 residues. The junction had 11 bases not matched to a gene; V was cut back by 1 base and J by 4 bases. Germline V gene sequence: CDR1 SGHNT, CDR2 YENEEA. Of note for this clone: Its antigen remains unknown.

J is TRBJ2-5 and V is TRBV11-3; TRBD2 matches 14 bases. The sample here was blood, taken before dendritic cell vaccination. This sequence was found in a human donor with glioblastoma. In DNA form, the CDR3 reads TGTGCCAGCAGCTTAGGAGGTTGGACTAGCGGGGGGTATCGAGAGACCCAGTACTTC. It specifies CASSLGGWTSGGYRETQYF.